Below are 23 T cell receptor beta chains sequenced from a single sample in a study of blood T cell repertoires in COVID-19. Repertoires were generated with immunoSEQ multiplex PCR, while TCRdb's copy carries only in-frame clones and drops some. The repertoire consists of fewer than 250,000 clones, with about 86% occurring once and the leading ten covering around 0.76%. Sequencing was done on a sample of peripheral blood. The receptors derive from a woman aged 70 to 79 with acute or convalescent COVID-19.

Here the CDR3 reads CAISRLATSTDTQYF. The CDR3 DNA follows: TGTGCCATCAGCCGACTCGCTACTAGCACAGATACGCAGTATTTT. V is TRBV10-3 and J is TRBJ2-3; D not certain. Trimming removed 6 bases at V and 0 bases at J, with 13 bases between. This CDR3 contains 15 residues. The germline V gene encodes CDR1 ENHRY and CDR2 SYGVKD.

The V call is TRBV5-4, the J call TRBJ2-6; no clear D. This CDR3 comprises 16 residues. V shed 3 bases and J shed 4 bases, with 14 bases lying between them. CDR1 and CDR2 from the germline V gene are SGHNT and YYREEE (reference sequence). As DNA, the CDR3 is TGTGCCAGCAGCTCAGGAAGTACAACGGGGGCCAACGTCCTGACTTTC. Its translation: CASSSGSTTGANVLTF.

V and J are TRBV18 and TRBJ1-3; the match to TRBD1 covers 10 bases. The CDR3 sequence is 18 residues long. Germline CDR1 KGHSH, CDR2 LQKENI. The junction had 10 bases not matched to a gene; V was cut back by 4 bases and J by 1 base. This chain's CDR3 is CASSRPPGGQGSGNTIYF. In nucleotides, the CDR3 is TGTGCCAGCTCACGACCCCCGGGGGGACAGGGGTCTGGAAACACCATATATTTT.

V is TRBV6-5 and J is TRBJ1-5; D uncertain. Looked up from germline, CDR1 is MNHEY and CDR2 is SVGAGI. The V gene lost 5 bases and the J gene lost 10 bases, with 12 bases spanning the gap. There are 12 residues in the CDR3. The CDR3 loop is CASSIPPLPQHF. CDR3 bases: TGTGCCAGCAGTATCCCCCCGTTACCCCAGCATTTT.

The chain has TRBV11-3 and TRBJ2-7; 8 bases align to TRBD1. V dropped 4 bases and J dropped 5; count of bases not matched to a gene: 13. The germline V gene has CDR1 SGHNT and CDR2 YENEEA. CDR3 length: 16 amino acids. The CDR3 DNA follows: TGTGCCAGCAGCTCAGTGGACAGGGAGGTTATCGACGAGCAGTACTTC. Residues: CASSSVDREVIDEQYF.

The chain links TRBV5-1 to TRBJ2-7; TRBD2 matches 8 bases. This CDR3 is 15 amino acids long. Germline V gene lookup returns CDR1 SGHRS and CDR2 YFSETQ. V lost 5 bases, J lost 1 base, and 8 bases stayed unmatched. The CDR3 coding sequence is TGCGCCAGCAGGACGGGGGGGACTAGTTCCTACGAGCAGTACTTC. Translated: CASRTGGTSSYEQYF.

This chain uses TRBV10-3 with TRBJ1-2; TRBD1 matches at 7 bases. Losses at the gene ends were 5 bases for V and 5 bases for J; bases not matched to a gene: 2. CDR1 is ENHRY, CDR2 SYGVKD, per germline. The CDR3 extends over 12 amino acids. CDR3 protein: CAISRDSYGYTF. CDR3 DNA: TGTGCCATCAGTAGGGACAGTTATGGCTACACCTTC.

The genes are TRBV6-5 and TRBJ1-1, with 9 bases that match TRBD1. CDR1 MNHEY and CDR2 SVGAGI come from the germline V gene. The CDR3 spans 14 residues. J lost 8 bases, V lost 7 bases, and 11 bases had no gene match. CDR3 sequence reads: CASKDRGGGPEAFF. As DNA, the CDR3 is TGTGCCAGCAAGGACAGGGGCGGAGGGCCAGAAGCTTTCTTT.

Written as DNA, the CDR3 is TGTGCCAGCAGCTTAGGAGTTGGGTGGACAGGGTCCGTAGACATTCAGTACTTC. This sequence encodes CASSLGVGWTGSVDIQYF. This chain connects TRBV11-3 to TRBJ2-4; 8 nucleotides match TRBD1. Trimming took 1 base from V and 8 from J; bases not matched to a gene: 16. This CDR3 is 18 amino acids long. Germline V gives CDR1 SGHNT, CDR2 YENEEA.

This rearrangement joins TRBV5-6 to TRBJ2-7, with 9 bases identical to TRBD2. The CDR3 has 16 amino acids. Germline CDR1 reads SGHDT; CDR2 reads YYEEEE. V was clipped by 0 bases and J by 9 bases; unmatched bases: 13. The DNA of the CDR3 is TGTGCCAGCAGCTTGGCTGGAGCGGGAGGTGCGGGACCGCAGTACTTC. Amino acids: CASSLAGAGGAGPQYF. Full variable domain (missing parts from reference TRBV5-6 and TRBJ2-7): DAGVTQSPTHLIKTRGQQVTLRCSPKSGHDTVSWYQQALGQGPQFIFQYYEEEERQRGNFPDRFSGHQFPNYSSELNVNALLLGDSALYLCASSLAGAGGAGPQYFGPGTRLTVT.

Points on this clone: In the same sample, other DNA sequences code for this CDR3. The rearrangement joins TRBV5-5 to TRBJ2-5; 9 bases are shared with TRBD2. Losses at the gene ends were 0 bases for V and 9 bases for J; bases not matched to a gene: 12. Germline CDR1 reads SGHKS; CDR2 reads YYEKEE (reference sequence). CDR3 size: 16 residues. CDR3 bases: TGTGCCAGCAGCTTGGGAAGCGGGAGGCCCGTGGGTCCCCAGTACTTC. Encoded protein: CASSLGSGRPVGPQYF.

The rearrangement joins TRBV6-6 to TRBJ1-6, with 8 bases identical to TRBD1. Germline trimming cut 5 bases from V and 5 bases from J; bases unmatched to any gene: 2. Germline-derived CDR1 and CDR2 are MNHNY and SVGAGI (reference sequence). This CDR3 has 14 amino acids. The DNA of the CDR3 is TGTGCCAGCAGTAACAGGGGGGATAATTCACCCCTCCACTTT. Its translation is CASSNRGDNSPLHF.

The V gene is TRBV5-4, the J gene TRBJ1-5, with 7 bases lining up with TRBD1. The CDR3 runs to 15 residues. Germline-derived CDR1 and CDR2 are SGHNT and YYREEE (reference sequence). The junction had 7 bases not matched to a gene; V was cut back by 3 bases and J by 4 bases. The CDR3 coding sequence is TGTGCCAGCAGCTGGACACCGGGACAGAATCAGCCCCAGCATTTT. Translating gives CASSWTPGQNQPQHF.

J is TRBJ2-3 and V is TRBV19, with a possible D match to TRBD1 (5 bases). Trimming removed 6 bases at V and 7 bases at J, with 20 bases between. CDR3 length equals 15 residues. Per the germline V gene, CDR1 is LNHDA and CDR2 is SQIVND (reference sequence). CDR3 residues: CASRTGPQGAYTQYF. Written as DNA, the CDR3 is TGTGCCAGTAGAACCGGGCCCCAGGGCGCGTATACGCAGTATTTT.

The chain uses TRBV7-2 and TRBJ2-2; 7 bases match TRBD2. Germline-derived CDR1 and CDR2 are SGHTA and FQGNSA. With V trimmed by 8 bases and J by 3 bases, 9 bases remained unmatched. The CDR3 extends over 15 amino acids. The DNA for the CDR3 is TGTGCCAGCGGAAAAGGCGGGAGATACACCGGGGAGCTGTTTTTT. Translating gives CASGKGGRYTGELFF.

V gene TRBV3-1 (or the pseudogene TRBV3-2) combines with J gene TRBJ1-4; 9 nucleotides match TRBD1. This CDR3 spans 17 amino acids. Losses at the gene ends were 2 bases for V and 5 bases for J; bases not matched to a gene: 9. Germline assignment: CDR1 LGHDT and CDR2 YNNKEL (reference sequence). The CDR3 region is CASSQTDRGLVNEKLFF. Written as DNA, the CDR3 is TGTGCCAGCAGCCAAACGGACAGGGGATTAGTGAATGAAAAACTGTTTTTT.

The J gene is TRBJ2-6, the V gene TRBV28, with D maybe TRBD1 (6 bases). The CDR3 runs to 15 residues. The V end was cut by 6 bases, the J end by 3 bases, with 12 bases between. Per germline, CDR1 MDHEN and CDR2 SYDVKM. CDR3 in DNA: TGTGCCAGCAGACCCTCAGGGGTTGGGGCCAACGTCCTGACTTTC. Translating it yields CASRPSGVGANVLTF.

This chain uses TRBV4-1 with TRBJ1-2; the D is unclear. Trimming stripped 0 bases from V and 0 bases from J, with 8 bases between. The germline gives CDR1 MGHRA, CDR2 YSYEKL. The CDR3 runs to 15 residues. The CDR3 bases are TGCGCCAGCAGCCAAGATGGTCAGGCTAACTATGGCTACACCTTC. Translation: CASSQDGQANYGYTF.

V gene TRBV5-5 combines with J gene TRBJ1-2; TRBD1 is a possible D gene (6 bases). Trimming stripped 0 bases from V and 2 bases from J, with 8 bases between. The germline gives CDR1 SGHKS, CDR2 YYEKEE (reference sequence). CDR3 length: 14 amino acids. CDR3 bases: TGTGCCAGCAGCTTGGTGCAGGGGAACTATGGCTACACCTTC. It yields the protein CASSLVQGNYGYTF.

This CDR3 reads CASTSLGNTIYF. The CDR3 bases are TGTGCCAGCACCTCCCTGGGAAACACCATATATTTT. The chain carries TRBV6-5 and TRBJ1-3; unclear D gene. Germline CDR1 is MNHEY and CDR2 is SVGAGI. There are 12 residues in the CDR3. V lost 7 bases, J lost 4 bases, and 8 bases lay in between.

This chain connects TRBV4-1 to TRBJ2-1; 8 positions agree with TRBD2. The CDR3 loop spans 16 amino acids. J was trimmed by 6 bases and V by 3 bases; bases with no gene match: 10. Germline V gene sequence: CDR1 MGHRA, CDR2 YSYEKL. In DNA form, the CDR3 reads TGCGCCAGCAGCCAGACCAGCGGGGGAAGGCTCAATGAGCAGTTCTTC. Protein product: CASSQTSGGRLNEQFF.

The V call is TRBV7-9, the J call TRBJ2-1; D ambiguous. This CDR3 is 15 amino acids long. The V end was cut by 5 bases, the J end by 4 bases, with 15 bases between. CDR1 and CDR2 from the germline V gene are SEHNR and FQNEAQ (reference sequence). The CDR3 DNA reads as TGTGCCAGCAGCGCACCCGGGTCAATGTACAATGAGCAGTTCTTC. This translates into CASSAPGSMYNEQFF.

The rearrangement joins TRBV19 to TRBJ1-2; D gene uncertain. The ends were cut back, 6 bases at V and 2 bases at J, with 16 bases in the middle. The CDR3 contains 15 residues. Germline CDR1 LNHDA, CDR2 SQIVND (reference sequence). CDR3 amino acids: CASRIPGFQNYGYTF. Written as DNA, the CDR3 is TGTGCCAGTAGAATCCCGGGTTTTCAGAACTATGGCTACACCTTC.